This is a list of T cell receptor beta chains from one sample in a study of T cells in pancreatic ductal adenocarcinoma. Here immunoSEQ multiplex PCR was the method, and the copy in TCRdb shows in-frame clones only, minus some. Altogether approximately 97,000 clones are present, about 95% being singletons, with the ten largest covering about 3%. Sequenced: PBMCs. These receptors all stem from a human donor with pancreatic ductal adenocarcinoma. The CDR3 runs from the conserved cysteine through the conserved F or W. A D gene is named only where the DNA matches it firmly. Size is omitted from some rows. Given values are once, few, many or a class for expanded clones.

TRBJ2-1 | TRBV7-2 | - | - | TGTGCCAGCTCCCGCGGGGTAAGTGAGCAGTTCTTC | CASSRGVSEQFF
TRBJ1-2 | TRBV5-3 | - | - | TGTGCCAGAAGCTTGGGCGGATACTATGGCTACACCTTC | CARSLGGYYGYTF
TRBJ1-2 | TRBV6-5 | - | - | TGTGCCAGCAGCAGACCCGGGGGGTATGGCTACACCTTC | CASSRPGGYGYTF
TRBJ2-5 | TRBV7-9 | - | - | TGTGCCAGCAGCAATCCTTACCAAGAGACCCAGTACTTC | CASSNPYQETQYF
TRBJ1-5 | TRBV19 | - | - | TGTGCCAGTAGTATAGGAGCGTTTCGAGCGACAGCTGATCAGCCCCAGCATTTT | CASSIGAFRATADQPQHF
TRBJ1-4 | TRBV7-7 | - | - | TGTGCTAGCAGTGTGACAGGTTCCGAAAAACTGTTTTTT | CASSVTGSEKLFF
TRBJ2-7 | TRBV19 | TRBD2 | once | TGTGCCAGTAGTCCCGGGACTACCTCCTACGAGCAGTACTTC | CASSPGTTSYEQYF
TRBJ2-2 | TRBV5-4 | - | - | TGTGCCAGCAGCTTGGGGCTTCTCAGCACCGGGGAGCTGTTTTTT | CASSLGLLSTGELFF
TRBJ2-5 | TRBV28 | - | - | TGTGCCAGCATAGGGGTTGAGACCCAGTACTTC | CASIGVETQYF
TRBJ2-1 | TRBV6-1 | - | - | TGTGCCAGCAGTGCTCAGGGGAGCTCCTACAATGAGCAGTTCTTC | CASSAQGSSYNEQFF
TRBJ1-1 | TRBV7-2 | TRBD1 | - | TGTGCCAGCAGCCTTTCGGACAGGGCGAACACTGAAGCTTTCTTT | CASSLSDRANTEAFF
TRBJ2-2 | TRBV27 | - | once | TGTGCCAGCAGTTTACGTCGGGGTGTCACCGGGGAGCTGTTTTTT | CASSLRRGVTGELFF
TRBJ1-5 | TRBV9 | TRBD1 | - | TGTGCCAGCAGCGGGACAGGGGGTAGTCAGCCCCAGCATTTT | CASSGTGGSQPQHF
TRBJ2-7 | TRBV27 | TRBD2 | once | TGTGCCAGCAGCCAGATAGCGGGAGGTGGGCAGCAGTACTTC | CASSQIAGGGQQYF
TRBJ2-7 | TRBV6-1 | TRBD2 | - | TGTGCCAGCAGTGCTCCGGGACTAGCGGGAGGGGGTAGCTCCTACGAGCAGTACTTC | CASSAPGLAGGGSSYEQYF